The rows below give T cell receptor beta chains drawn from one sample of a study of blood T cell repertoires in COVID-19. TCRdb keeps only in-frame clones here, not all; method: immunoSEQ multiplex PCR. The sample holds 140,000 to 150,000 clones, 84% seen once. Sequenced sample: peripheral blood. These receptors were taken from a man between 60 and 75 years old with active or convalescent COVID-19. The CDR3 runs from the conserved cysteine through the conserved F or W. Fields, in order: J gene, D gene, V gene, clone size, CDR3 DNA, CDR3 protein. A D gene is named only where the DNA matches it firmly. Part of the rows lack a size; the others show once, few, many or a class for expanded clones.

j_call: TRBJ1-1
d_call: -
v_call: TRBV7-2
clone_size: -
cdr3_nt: TGTGCCAGCGTTTTAGGGGTGGGGTATGAAGCTTTCTTT
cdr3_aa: CASVLGVGYEAFF

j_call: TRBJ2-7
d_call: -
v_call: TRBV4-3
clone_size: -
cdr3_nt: TGCGCCAGCAGCCAAGAACCCAGTTGGGAGCAGTACTTC
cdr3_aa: CASSQEPSWEQYF

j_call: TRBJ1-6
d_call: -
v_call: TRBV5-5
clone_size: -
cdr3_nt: TGTGCCAGCAGCTTGGATGGGGGGATTAATTCACCCCTCCACTTT
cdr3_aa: CASSLDGGINSPLHF

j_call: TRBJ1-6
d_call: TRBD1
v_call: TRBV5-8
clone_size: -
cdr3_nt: TGTGCCAGCAGCTTGGCAGGGGGCGATAGGGCCTATAATTCACCCCTCCACTTT
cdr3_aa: CASSLAGGDRAYNSPLHF

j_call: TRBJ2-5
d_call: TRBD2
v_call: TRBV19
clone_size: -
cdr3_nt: TGTGCCAGTAAGGGGCCAGCGGGAGGGCGGGGTCAAGAGACCCAGTACTTC
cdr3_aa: CASKGPAGGRGQETQYF

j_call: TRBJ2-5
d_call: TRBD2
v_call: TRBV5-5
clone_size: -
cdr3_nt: TGTGCCAGCAGCAAGGGACTAGCGGGGTCAGAGACCCAGTACTTC
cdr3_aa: CASSKGLAGSETQYF

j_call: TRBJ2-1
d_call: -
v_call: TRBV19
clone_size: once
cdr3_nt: TGTGCCAGTAGTCCCACCCTAGGAAATGAGCAGTTCTTC
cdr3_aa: CASSPTLGNEQFF

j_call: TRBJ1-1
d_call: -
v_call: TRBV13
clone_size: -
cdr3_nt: TGTGCCAGCAGCCAGGGACGGGGGGCCACTGAAGCTTTCTTT
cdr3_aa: CASSQGRGATEAFF

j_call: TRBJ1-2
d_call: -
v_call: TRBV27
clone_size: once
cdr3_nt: TGTGCCAGCAGGGGCATGTTTTTGGCCGGAGGCGATGGCTACACCTTC
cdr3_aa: CASRGMFLAGGDGYTF

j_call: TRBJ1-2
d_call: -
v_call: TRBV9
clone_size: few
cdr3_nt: TGTGCCAGCAGCGTAGGTGGGGGCGGCCGCAGCTATGGCTACACCTTC
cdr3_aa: CASSVGGGGRSYGYTF

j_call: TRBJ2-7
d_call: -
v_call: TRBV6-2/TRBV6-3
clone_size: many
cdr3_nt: TGTGCCAGCAGCACGATCAGGGGCTACGAGCAGTACTTC
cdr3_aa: CASSTIRGYEQYF

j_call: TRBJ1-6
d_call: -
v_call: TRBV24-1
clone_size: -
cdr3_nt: TGTGCCACCAGTGACTCGACAGGTGCCAATTCACCCCTCCACTTT
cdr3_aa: CATSDSTGANSPLHF

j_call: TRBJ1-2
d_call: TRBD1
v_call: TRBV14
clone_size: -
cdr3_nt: TGTGCCAGCAGCCAAGTATTTGGGACAGGGATTGGGGGCTACACCTTC
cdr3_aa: CASSQVFGTGIGGYTF

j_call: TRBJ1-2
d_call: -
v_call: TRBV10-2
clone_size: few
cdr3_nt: TGCGCCAGCAGTGACCCCGGGATGGTGAAGGTCGCCTATGGCTACACCTTC
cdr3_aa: CASSDPGMVKVAYGYTF

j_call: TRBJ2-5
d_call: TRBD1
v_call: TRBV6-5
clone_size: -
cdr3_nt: TGTGCCAGCAGCCAAACAGGGGCTCCGGAGACCCAGTACTTC
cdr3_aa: CASSQTGAPETQYF

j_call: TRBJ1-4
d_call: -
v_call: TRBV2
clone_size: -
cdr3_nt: TGTGCCAGCAACGCATTAGATGAAAAACTGTTTTTT
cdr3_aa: CASNALDEKLFF